What follows are 27 T cell receptor beta chains derived from one specimen sequenced in a study of T cell responses to AZD1222 COVID-19 vaccine. Clones were read by immunoSEQ multiplex PCR, and TCRdb kept only the in-frame ones, dropping some. This table holds 65,000 to 95,000 clones, about 84% found once. The material sequenced was peripheral blood, taken on day 0 of AZD1222 vaccination. All receptors derive from an adult in good health.

The V and J genes are TRBV30 and TRBJ1-2; no clear D gene. The CDR3 runs 13 residues. CDR1 GTSNPN and CDR2 SVGIG come from the germline V gene (reference sequence). Between the trimmed V and J ends, which lost 2 bases and 4 bases, there was a span of 11 bases. CDR3 in DNA: TGTGCCTGGAGTTACGGTAACGGCTATGGCTACACCTTC. The encoded protein is CAWSYGNGYGYTF.

The chain carries TRBV28 and TRBJ2-2; D remains unclear. The germline V gene has CDR1 MDHEN and CDR2 SYDVKM. This CDR3 comprises 14 residues. V lost 3 bases to trimming and J lost 1 base, with 6 bases between them. The CDR3 nucleotides are TGTGCCAGCAGTTTGCTAGGGAACACCGGGGAGCTGTTTTTT. Amino acids: CASSLLGNTGELFF.

This chain links TRBV5-8 with TRBJ2-3; D gene uncertain. The CDR3 is made up of 15 amino acids. Germline assignment: CDR1 SGHTS and CDR2 YDEGEE. V lost 7 bases and J 0 bases, leaving 15 bases between the germline ends. The CDR3 DNA reads as TGTGCCAGCCCGAGTCTAGGGCCAAGCACAGATACGCAGTATTTT. Its protein product is CASPSLGPSTDTQYF.

DNA of the CDR3: TGTGCCAGCTCACCCGGGACTTCTCTCTCTGGAAACACCATATATTTT. Its protein is CASSPGTSLSGNTIYF. The chain links TRBV18 to TRBJ1-3, with TRBD1 as a possible D gene (5 bases). The CDR3 runs to 16 residues. The V gene lost 3 bases and the J gene lost 0 bases, with 12 bases spanning the gap. CDR1 is KGHSH and CDR2 is LQKENI in the germline V gene.

The CDR3 nucleotides read TGTGCCAGCAGTGAAACCCCTAACACGGGATTCAACTATGGCTACACCTTC. Translated: CASSETPNTGFNYGYTF. The V and J genes are TRBV6-4 and TRBJ1-2; D is unclear. The CDR3 runs to 17 residues. V was cut by 3 bases and J by 2 bases, with 19 bases left in between. The V gene's germline CDR1 is MRHNA and CDR2 SNTAGT.

The chain is built from TRBV11-1 and TRBJ1-1; D is ambiguous. V was clipped by 2 bases and J by 5 bases, with 9 bases between them. Germline CDR1 is SGHAT and CDR2 is FQDESV (reference sequence). The CDR3 consists of 13 residues. The CDR3 bases are TGTGCCAGCAGCTTATACGGCCGGACTGAAGCTTTCTTT. This encodes CASSLYGRTEAFF. Full variable domain (remainder filled in from reference TRBV11-1 and TRBJ1-1): EAEVAQSPRYKITEKSQAVAFWCDPISGHATLYWYRQILGQGPELLVQFQDESVVDDSQLPKDRFSAERLKGVDSTLKIQPAELGDSAMYLCASSLYGRTEAFFGQGTRLTVV.

The rearrangement links TRBV5-6 to TRBJ1-2, with TRBD1 as a possible D gene (6 bases). With 2 bases removed from V and 2 bases from J, the gap between germline ends came to 10 bases. This CDR3 is 14 amino acids long. CDR1 and CDR2 (germline): SGHDT, YYEEEE. The CDR3 nucleotides read TGTGCCAGCAGCTTCGGGGGGCAGAACTATGGCTACACCTTC. Protein sequence: CASSFGGQNYGYTF.

This clone appeared a few times. The chain is built from TRBV21-1 and TRBJ2-2; TRBD1 is the table's D call and was not checked against the DNA. TRBV21-1 is a recognized pseudogene. The CDR3 totals 17 residues. The CDR3 nucleotides are TGTGCCAGCCCAAAGGTCTGGCCGGGACAGGGCACCGGGGAGCTGTTTTTT. Its translation: CASPKVWPGQGTGELFF.

The chain employs TRBV4-2 and TRBJ2-7; D may be TRBD1 or TRBD2 (6 bases each). CDR3 length: 17 amino acids. The germline CDR1 and CDR2 sequences are LGHNA and YNFKEQ. V was pared by 1 base and J by 2 bases, with 18 bases between. DNA of the CDR3: TGTGCCAGCAGCCAAGGGAACGGGGGCTTAGGCGCCTACGAGCAGTACTTC. Amino acids: CASSQGNGGLGAYEQYF.

This clone was recorded once. The V gene is TRBV19, the J gene TRBJ1-1, with D perhaps matching TRBD1 (6 bases). V dropped 1 base and J dropped 5 bases, with 11 bases sitting between them. CDR1 is LNHDA, CDR2 SQIVND, per germline (reference sequence). The CDR3 is made up of 14 amino acids. The chain's CDR3 is CASSIGGARTEAFF. As DNA, the CDR3 is TGTGCCAGTAGTATAGGGGGGGCGCGAACTGAAGCTTTCTTT.

The chain employs TRBV7-9 and TRBJ2-1, with no clear D. CDR1 SEHNR and CDR2 FQNEAQ come from the germline V gene (reference sequence). V was cut by 4 bases and J by 3 bases, with 13 bases left in between. This CDR3 has 15 residues. CDR3 nucleotides: TGTGCCAGCAGCTCAACCCTCGTAGGCTACAATGAGCAGTTCTTC. Amino acids: CASSSTLVGYNEQFF. The full variable domain, its missing parts supplied by reference TRBV7-9 and TRBJ2-1, is DTGVSQNPRHKITKRGQNVTFRCDPISEHNRLYWYRQTLGQGPEFLTYFQNEAQLEKSRLLSDRFSAERPKGSFSTLEIQRTEQGDSAMYLCASSSTLVGYNEQFFGPGTRLTVL.

This chain joins TRBV28 and TRBJ1-5; 7 positions agree with TRBD1. V was pared by 5 bases and J by 7 bases, with 8 bases of the junction left unmatched. This CDR3 contains 14 residues. Looked up from germline, CDR1 is MDHEN and CDR2 is SYDVKM. In DNA form, the CDR3 reads TGTGCCAGCAGTCTTTTCACAGGGGACCAGCCCCAGCATTTT. As protein: CASSLFTGDQPQHF.

The rearrangement uses TRBV5-1 and TRBJ2-2, with TRBD1 matching over 7 bases. The ends lost 5 bases at V and 3 bases at J; junction bases unmatched: 16. Germline lookup yields CDR1 SGHRS and CDR2 YFSETQ. The CDR3 has 18 amino acids. The CDR3 here is CASRNPKDRTLDTGELFF. In DNA form, the CDR3 reads TGCGCCAGCAGGAACCCAAAGGACAGGACCCTCGACACCGGGGAGCTGTTTTTT.

The chain carries TRBV30 and TRBJ1-2, with 8 bases that match TRBD1. J gave up 6 bases and V 2 bases, and 14 bases lay outside the gene matches. Germline V lookup: CDR1 GTSNPN, CDR2 SVGIG (reference sequence). The CDR3 runs 16 residues. This CDR3 is CAWSPPSGRGLDGYTF. In DNA, the CDR3 is TGTGCCTGGAGTCCTCCCTCGGGCAGGGGGCTAGATGGCTACACCTTC.

V is TRBV4-2 and J is TRBJ1-1; TRBD1 matches 7 bases. The CDR3 contains 15 residues. Germline CDR1 and CDR2: LGHNA and YNFKEQ. Trimming at V came to 4 bases and at J to 1 base, leaving 6 bases not matched to a gene. CDR3 protein: CASSRGDSGNTEAFF. The CDR3 coding sequence is TGTGCCAGCAGCCGAGGGGACAGTGGGAACACTGAAGCTTTCTTT.

This clone turned up a few times. The chain couples TRBV30 to TRBJ1-5, with a possible D match to TRBD1 (5 bases). Germline CDR1 is GTSNPN and CDR2 is SVGIG (reference sequence). The CDR3 is 16 residues long. V was shortened by 1 base and J by 5 bases, with 18 bases between the two germline ends. The CDR3 DNA follows: TGTGCCTGGAGTGGGAAGGAAAACAGGCAGTATCAGCCCCAGCATTTT. Protein sequence: CAWSGKENRQYQPQHF. Looking up the rest from reference TRBV30 and TRBJ1-5 gives the full variable domain: SQTIHQWPATLVQPVGSPLSLECTVEGTSNPNLYWYRQAAGRGLQLLFYSVGIGQISSEVPQNLSASRPQDRQFILSSKKLLLSDSGFYLCAWSGKENRQYQPQHFGDGTRLSIL.

CDR3 in DNA: TGTGCCAGCAGCGCACACAGACAGGATCCGCACTACACCTTC. Amino acids: CASSAHRQDPHYTF. The V call is TRBV7-6, the J call TRBJ1-2; the D gene is possibly TRBD1 (6 bases). This CDR3 spans 14 amino acids. Germline CDR1 reads SGHVS; CDR2 reads FNYEAQ. Trimming left V 5 bases short and J 10 bases short, with 20 bases between.

The chain links TRBV6-1 to TRBJ1-1, with D perhaps matching TRBD1 (5 bases). Per germline, CDR1 MNHNS and CDR2 SASEGT. This CDR3 has 15 amino acids. V was cut by 1 base and J by 0 bases, with 9 bases left in between. The CDR3 loop reads CASSEEGFVNTEAFF. For the CDR3, the DNA is TGTGCCAGCAGTGAAGAGGGGTTCGTGAACACTGAAGCTTTCTTT.

J is TRBJ2-1 and V is TRBV5-1, with TRBD1 identical over 7 bases. Per the germline V gene, CDR1 is SGHRS and CDR2 is YFSETQ. The V gene end was trimmed by 4 bases and the J gene end by 4 bases; junction bases not matched to a gene: 8. The CDR3 totals 15 residues. The chain's CDR3 is CASSPTGTDYNEQFF. DNA of the CDR3: TGCGCCAGCAGCCCGACCGGGACAGATTACAATGAGCAGTTCTTC.

The chain is built from TRBV20-1 and TRBJ1-2, with 7 bases identical to TRBD1. J was trimmed by 6 bases and V by 7 bases; bases with no gene match: 5. This CDR3 spans 11 amino acids. Looked up from germline, CDR1 is DFQATT and CDR2 is SNEGSKA (reference sequence). Here the CDR3 DNA reads TGCAGTGTTGACAGGGTAGATGGCTACACCTTC. Translation gives CSVDRVDGYTF.

This clone was counted only a few times. This sequence joins TRBV6-5 and TRBJ2-7, with D unclear. The germline V and J ends were trimmed by 6 bases and 3 bases, with 6 bases remaining between them. The CDR3 extends over 11 amino acids. The germline V gene encodes CDR1 MNHEY and CDR2 SVGAGI. CDR3 sequence (DNA): TGTGCCAGCAGCGACATCTACGAGCAGTACTTC. This gives the protein CASSDIYEQYF.

In its sample, this clone was seen once. The chain recombines TRBV29-1 with TRBJ2-3; D is undetermined. CDR3 length: 13 amino acids. Trimming removed 5 bases at V and 3 bases at J, with 12 bases between. CDR1 SQVTM and CDR2 ANQGSEA come from the germline V gene. CDR3 nucleotides: TGCAGCGTTCCGCTGGGGTTGACAGATACGCAGTATTTT. Its protein product is CSVPLGLTDTQYF.

J is TRBJ2-5 and V is TRBV2; D is perhaps TRBD1 (6 bases). This CDR3 is 14 amino acids long. The V end was cut by 5 bases, the J end by 3 bases, with 13 bases between. Per the germline V gene, CDR1 is SNHLY and CDR2 is FYNNEI. The DNA of the CDR3 is TGTGCCAGCAGTTTCGGACAGACTAAAGAGACCCAGTACTTC. The encoded protein is CASSFGQTKETQYF.

The chain employs TRBV4-1 and TRBJ1-4, with no clear D. CDR1 MGHRA and CDR2 YSYEKL come from the germline V gene. This CDR3 contains 16 residues. Trimming removed 4 bases from V and 0 bases from J, with 12 bases in between. CDR3 amino acids: CASSLGLTATNEKLFF. For the CDR3, the DNA is TGCGCCAGCAGCCTAGGACTTACTGCAACTAATGAAAAACTGTTTTTT.

This clone has only a few counts. This chain links TRBV19 with TRBJ2-2; D not certain. Germline V gene sequence: CDR1 LNHDA, CDR2 SQIVND (reference sequence). The germline V and J ends were trimmed by 1 base and 6 bases, with 9 bases remaining between them. The CDR3 sequence is 14 residues long. The CDR3 DNA follows: TGTGCCAGTAGTATAGCGGACCGGTCCGGGGAGCTGTTTTTT. Its protein product is CASSIADRSGELFF.

The chain joins TRBV27 to TRBJ2-3; D is undetermined. There are 15 residues in the CDR3. V lost 4 bases, J lost 1 base, and 12 bases lay in between. Germline V gene sequence: CDR1 MNHEY, CDR2 SMNVEV (reference sequence). CDR3 nucleotide sequence: TGTGCCAGCAGTTCCCCCCAAGCTGGCACAGATACGCAGTATTTT. It encodes CASSSPQAGTDTQYF.

This rearrangement joins TRBV5-6 to TRBJ1-5, with a weak D call TRBD1 (5 bases). The germline gives CDR1 SGHDT, CDR2 YYEEEE. Trimming took off 0 bases at V and 3 bases at J, with 7 bases between the two ends. The CDR3 spans 14 residues. The CDR3 spells CASSLGQLNQPQHF. The DNA of the CDR3 is TGTGCCAGCAGCTTGGGACAGCTCAATCAGCCCCAGCATTTT.